Listed below are T cell receptor beta chains from one sample, sequenced in a study of cytomegalovirus exposure and HLA in healthy donors. The assay was immunoSEQ multiplex PCR, and TCRdb's table has in-frame clones only and misses some. The sample carries around 85,000 clones, 80% recorded once. Sequenced sample: PBMCs. These receptors were taken from a woman in her 50s in good health and CMV-seropositive. Both conserved end residues are part of each CDR3. The D gene is left open where the match is weak.

cdr3_aa	j_call	d_call	v_call
CASTTNEQYF	TRBJ2-7	.	TRBV2
CASSDGTWEGAFF	TRBJ1-1	.	TRBV6-5
CASSVGGQGTYGYTF	TRBJ1-2	TRBD1	TRBV5-4
CASSAPGQMNTEAFF	TRBJ1-1	TRBD1	TRBV5-1
CASGSPGGGRSEQYF	.	TRBD1	TRBV7-9
CASSQDYLTDTQYF	TRBJ2-3	.	TRBV2
CASSLSITTSGSTDTQYF	TRBJ2-3	TRBD2	TRBV27
CASSPLRGQGAYEQYF	TRBJ2-7	TRBD1	TRBV18
CASSQDSYGYTF	TRBJ1-2	.	TRBV5-1
CASSYGALARVFF	TRBJ2-2	.	TRBV6-5
CAISDSRDSDTQYF	TRBJ2-3	.	TRBV10-3
CSGRGEGGKLFF	TRBJ1-4	.	TRBV29-1
CASSEWAGVQPQHF	TRBJ1-5	.	TRBV6-4
CASRPGQGVTDTQYF	TRBJ2-3	TRBD1	TRBV7-9
CSVEVWGRTRLQETQYF	TRBJ2-5	.	TRBV29-1
CASSEFGTGAYGYTF	TRBJ1-2	TRBD1	TRBV7-8
CAISEWPGTSAARNEQFF	TRBJ2-1	TRBD2	TRBV10-3
CASSLTDTGELFF	TRBJ2-2	.	TRBV11-2
CASSADRTTTYGYTF	TRBJ1-2	.	TRBV18
CASSYASGGAFNEQFF	TRBJ2-1	TRBD2	TRBV5-4
CASSYSSGGGGSPLHF	TRBJ1-6	.	TRBV6-5
CASSLRWTGQETQYF	TRBJ2-5	TRBD1	TRBV5-5
CASSGRPYGYTF	TRBJ1-2	.	TRBV19
CASSLGLVRHNEQFF	TRBJ2-1	.	TRBV7-3
CASRLQGVSGEKLFF	TRBJ1-4	TRBD1	TRBV5-1
CASSQVGEGYGYTF	TRBJ1-2	.	TRBV4-2
CASSPSGQGAPPYGYTF	TRBJ1-2	TRBD1	TRBV18
CASRSGTGDNYGYTF	TRBJ1-2	TRBD1	TRBV5-1
CASSLTGDTGELFF	TRBJ2-2	TRBD1	TRBV5-1
CAISEKRGGLQGTGELFF	TRBJ2-2	TRBD2	TRBV10-3
CASSYVRGTEAFF	TRBJ1-1	.	TRBV6-5
CASSRIAGGSGEQFF	TRBJ2-1	TRBD2	TRBV5-1
CASSIKAPAGGGNEQFF	TRBJ2-1	TRBD2	TRBV19
CASSTTGGGLKETQYF	TRBJ2-5	TRBD2	TRBV5-6
CASSKSGGTPQHF	TRBJ1-5	.	TRBV19
CAWADGGNQPQHF	TRBJ1-5	.	TRBV30
CASSTQGNTEAFF	TRBJ1-1	.	TRBV7-6
CASSSAVQGVGTGELFF	TRBJ2-2	TRBD1	TRBV5-1